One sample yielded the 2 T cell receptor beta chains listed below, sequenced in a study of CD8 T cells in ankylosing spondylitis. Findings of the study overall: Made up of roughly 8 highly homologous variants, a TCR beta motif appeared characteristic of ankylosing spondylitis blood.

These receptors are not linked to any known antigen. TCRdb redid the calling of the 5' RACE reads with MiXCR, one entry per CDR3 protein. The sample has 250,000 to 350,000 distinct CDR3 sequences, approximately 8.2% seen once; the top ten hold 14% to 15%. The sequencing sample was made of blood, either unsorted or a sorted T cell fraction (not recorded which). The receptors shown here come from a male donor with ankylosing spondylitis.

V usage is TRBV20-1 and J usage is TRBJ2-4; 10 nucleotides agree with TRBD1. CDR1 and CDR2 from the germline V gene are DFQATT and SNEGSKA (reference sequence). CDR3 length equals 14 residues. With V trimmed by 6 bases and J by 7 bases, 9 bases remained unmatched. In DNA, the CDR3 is TGCAGTGCCACAGGAATGACAGGGGGCAACATTCAGTACTTC. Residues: CSATGMTGGNIQYF.

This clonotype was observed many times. CDR3 DNA sequence: TGCGCCAGCAGCCCTGGGGAGGGGGCTGGTGGCTACACCTTC. It codes for CASSPGEGAGGYTF. The chain carries TRBV5-1 and TRBJ1-2; 7 nucleotides line up with TRBD1. Germline V gene lookup returns CDR1 SGHRS and CDR2 YFSETQ. The length of the CDR3 is 14 residues. V gave up 4 bases and J gave up 7 bases; unmatched junction bases: 10.